The 13 T cell receptor beta chains below were found in one sample sequenced in a study of Ad26.COV2.S vaccination and SARS-CoV-2 variants. Method: immunoSEQ multiplex PCR; TCRdb's copy keeps in-frame clones and lacks some. Of fewer than 800,000 clones listed, 89% are singletons. Treatment specified: some 20 received Ad26.COV2.S at low or high dose, single or two shots; about 5 received placebo; per-sample allocation not given. Samples were taken on day 63 after the first vaccine or placebo injection. This material consisted of peripheral blood, taken in a trial of Ad26.COV2.S vaccine versus placebo. The receptors originated from a person aged 18-65 years who received the Ad26.COV2.S COVID-19 vaccine or a placebo.

The chain is built from TRBV5-8 and TRBJ1-1; D call uncertain. This CDR3 region has 14 residues. Germline assignment: CDR1 SGHTS and CDR2 YDEGEE. Trimming pared 4 bases from V and 0 bases from J, leaving 10 bases between. The CDR3 sequence: CASSPGRMNTEAFF. The CDR3 bases are TGTGCCAGCAGCCCGGGCCGTATGAACACTGAAGCTTTCTTT.

This chain connects TRBV7-2 to TRBJ2-7; 13 nucleotides agree with TRBD2. The CDR3 consists of 15 residues. Germline V CDR1 and CDR2: SGHTA, FQGNSA. With 4 bases clipped from V and 7 bases from J, the junction kept 7 bases outside the gene matches. CDR3 amino acids: CASSSRLAGGEEQYF. The CDR3 nucleotides are TGTGCCAGCAGCTCGAGACTAGCGGGGGGTGAGGAGCAGTACTTC.

This clone has only one observation. The same CDR3 can be traced to other DNA sequences in this sample. The chain links TRBV6-2 or TRBV6-3 to TRBJ2-5; D ambiguous. The germline V gene encodes CDR1 MNHEY and CDR2 SVGEGT. The V and J ends lost 2 bases and 2 bases respectively, with 3 bases between them. This CDR3 has 12 amino acids. The CDR3, as DNA: TGTGCCAGCAGTTACCCACAAGAGACCCAGTACTTC. It is translated as CASSYPQETQYF.

This clone has only a few counts. V usage is TRBV19 and J usage is TRBJ1-5; D is uncertain. CDR3 size: 15 residues. Looked up from germline, CDR1 is LNHDA and CDR2 is SQIVND (reference sequence). Trimming took 1 base from V and 5 from J, leaving 12 bases between them. The CDR3 sequence is CASSIGPGSDQPQHF. CDR3 nucleotides: TGTGCCAGTAGTATAGGTCCCGGGTCTGATCAGCCCCAGCATTTT.

This chain uses TRBV27 with TRBJ2-7; possibly TRBD2 for D (6 bases). Germline V gene lookup returns CDR1 MNHEY and CDR2 SMNVEV (reference sequence). The V end lost 4 bases, the J end lost 7 bases, and 17 bases lay between the germline ends. This CDR3 is built from 14 residues. This chain's CDR3 is CASSYARTGTEQYF. The DNA for the CDR3 is TGTGCCAGCAGTTACGCCAGGACCGGGACTGAGCAGTACTTC.

The CDR3 DNA reads as TGTGCCAGCAGCCCCTATGGGACTAATGAAAAACTGTTTTTT. Its translation: CASSPYGTNEKLFF. This chain joins TRBV5-4 and TRBJ1-4; D is ambiguous. Per germline, CDR1 SGHNT and CDR2 YYREEE (reference sequence). Between the trimmed V and J ends, which lost 4 bases and 2 bases, there was a span of 9 bases. This CDR3 has 14 amino acids.

The chain employs TRBV5-1 and TRBJ1-2; D call uncertain. The CDR3 consists of 14 residues. The V gene's germline CDR1 is SGHRS and CDR2 YFSETQ. The germline V and J ends were trimmed by 3 bases and 8 bases, with 17 bases remaining between them. This CDR3 is CASSSPGQLGGYTF. The CDR3 DNA reads TGCGCCAGCAGCTCGCCTGGGCAGCTAGGGGGCTACACCTTC.

This clone was detected once. V and J are TRBV27 and TRBJ2-1; TRBD2 agrees at 7 bases. CDR1 and CDR2 from the germline V gene are MNHEY and SMNVEV (reference sequence). Losses at the gene ends were 5 bases for V and 10 bases for J; bases not matched to a gene: 8. CDR3 length equals 13 residues. In DNA, the CDR3 is TGTGCCAGCAGTCTGGGGGAGGGGTGGGAGCAGTTCTTC. Amino acid sequence: CASSLGEGWEQFF.

The chain links TRBV25-1 to TRBJ1-6; no clear D gene. The CDR3 is 12 residues long. Between the trimmed V and J ends, which lost 6 bases and 7 bases, there was a span of 7 bases. Germline V gene sequence: CDR1 MGHDK, CDR2 SYGVNS. DNA of the CDR3: TGTGCCAGCAGACGGGAAAATTCACCCCTCCACTTT. Protein sequence: CASRRENSPLHF.

The rearrangement links TRBV5-1 to TRBJ2-3; 7 bases align to TRBD2. Losses at the gene ends were 2 bases for V and 1 base for J; bases not matched to a gene: 4. CDR3 size: 15 residues. CDR1 is SGHRS, CDR2 YFSETQ, per germline. The CDR3 loop reads CASSLRAGGTDTQYF. The CDR3 DNA is TGCGCCAGCAGCTTACGGGCGGGGGGCACAGATACGCAGTATTTT.

The chain's CDR3 is CAISVGTEKYEQYF. For the CDR3, the DNA is TGTGCCATCAGCGTCGGGACAGAAAAATACGAGCAGTACTTC. The chain is built from TRBV10-3 and TRBJ2-7, with 7 bases matching TRBD1. V shed 6 bases, J shed 4 bases, and the junction held 9 bases outside the gene matches. Germline values: CDR1 ENHRY, CDR2 SYGVKD. CDR3 length: 14 residues.

This clone was counted a few times. The chain combines TRBV25-1 with TRBJ2-3; maybe TRBD1 (6 bases). The ends were cut back, 4 bases at V and 2 bases at J, with 13 bases in the middle. The V gene's germline CDR1 is MGHDK and CDR2 SYGVNS. CDR3 length equals 15 residues. CDR3 sequence (DNA): TGTGCCAGCAGTGGCCTCGACAGGTACACAGATACGCAGTATTTT. Amino acids: CASSGLDRYTDTQYF.

In its sample, this clone was seen a few times. The V call is TRBV19, the J call TRBJ1-5; D is uncertain. This CDR3 has 14 residues. V gave up 1 base and J gave up 3 bases, with 7 bases separating them. The germline CDR1 and CDR2 sequences are LNHDA and SQIVND (reference sequence). As DNA, the CDR3 is TGTGCCAGTAGTATAGGGCAAAACAATCAGCCCCAGCATTTT. Translated: CASSIGQNNQPQHF.